This TCR beta chain stems from a study of T cell responses to AZD1222 COVID-19 vaccine. The study, taken as a whole, reports: Seropositive status at baseline applied to only five or six AZD1222 recipients. Reportedly, close to half of spike-specific TCRs are directed against unmutated variant regions.

Here immunoSEQ multiplex PCR was the method, and the copy in TCRdb shows in-frame clones only, minus some. The sample lists 110,000 or so clones, about 85% occurring once. About this clone: Its antigen is undetermined.

Investigators merged groups given second doses at roughly 4 or roughly 12 weeks. Germline V CDR1 and CDR2: SEHNR, FQNEAQ (reference sequence). V was pared by 5 bases and J by 2 bases, with 12 bases between. The CDR3 covers 14 residues. Source: peripheral blood, taken 28 days after the second AZD1222 dose. This rearrangement joins TRBV7-9 to TRBJ1-1; D may be TRBD1 (6 bases). This receptor was identified in an adult who received the AZD1222 COVID-19 vaccine. The CDR3 DNA reads as TGTGCCAGCAGCCCCAAGGGGGGCAACACTGAAGCTTTCTTT. Translated, it gives CASSPKGGNTEAFF.